The 19 T cell receptor beta chains listed next were all sequenced from one sample in a study of CD8+ T cells in alopecia areata. Reverse transcription of extracted RNA yielded cDNA, which provided the sequencing template. Generated by immunoSEQ multiplex PCR, the TCRdb table keeps only in-frame clones and is missing some. Of 200,000 to 250,000 clones in the sample, approximately 57% were seen once. The treatment is: oral pan-JAK inhibitor, 5-10 mg twice daily. The sample in question was CD4+ T cells sorted from blood, obtained at week 4, from a patient treated with tofacitinib. These receptors originate from a human donor with alopecia areata.

The chain combines TRBV29-1 with TRBJ1-4; D might be TRBD1 (6 bases). Per germline, CDR1 SQVTM and CDR2 ANQGSEA. This CDR3 is built from 13 residues. V was shortened by 7 bases and J by 4 bases, with 13 bases between the two germline ends. CDR3 region: CSALDSGNEKLFF. Here the CDR3 DNA reads TGCAGCGCCCTGGACAGTGGTAATGAAAAACTGTTTTTT.

This chain connects TRBV7-2 to TRBJ1-4, with TRBD1 matching 7 bases. The CDR3 contains 15 residues. V shed 1 base and J 5 bases; nucleotides not matched to a gene: 4. Per germline, CDR1 SGHTA and CDR2 FQGNSA. The CDR3 sequence is CASSLGGTANEKLFF. For the CDR3, the DNA is TGTGCCAGCAGCTTAGGTGGGACAGCAAATGAAAAACTGTTTTTT.

The rearrangement uses TRBV7-2 and TRBJ2-7; either TRBD1 or TRBD2 may fit D (5 bases each). Germline lookup yields CDR1 SGHTA and CDR2 FQGNSA. This CDR3 comprises 16 residues. V lost 1 base and J lost 0, with 13 bases in between. CDR3 loop: CASSLVGGTHSYEQYF. In DNA, the CDR3 is TGTGCCAGCAGCTTAGTGGGTGGGACCCACTCCTACGAGCAGTACTTC. The full variable domain, rest sourced from reference TRBV7-2 and TRBJ2-7, is GAGVSQSPSNKVTEKGKDVELRCDPISGHTALYWYRQSLGQGLEFLIYFQGNSAPDKSGLPSDRFSAERTGGSVSTLTIQRTQQEDSAVYLCASSLVGGTHSYEQYFGPGTRLTVT.

V usage is TRBV18 and J usage is TRBJ2-7, with D perhaps assigned TRBD1 or TRBD2 (6 bases each). CDR3 length: 15 residues. Germline assignment: CDR1 KGHSH and CDR2 LQKENI. The V end lost 6 bases, the J end lost 0 bases, and 15 bases lay between the germline ends. The CDR3 DNA is TGTGCCAGCTCCACCTGGGGGGCAAGCTCCTACGAGCAGTACTTC. Protein: CASSTWGASSYEQYF.

In this sample, this clone turned up once. The chain joins TRBV25-1 to TRBJ2-1; D may be TRBD1 (5 bases). The ends were cut back, 1 base at V and 8 bases at J, with 15 bases in the middle. CDR1 and CDR2 (germline): MGHDK, SYGVNS. The CDR3 length is 15 residues. DNA for the CDR3: TGTGCCAGCAGTGAATCAGGGTTTGGCCGCGATGAGCAGTTCTTC. This gives the protein CASSESGFGRDEQFF.

This clone was detected only a few times. This chain joins TRBV14 and TRBJ1-2; possibly TRBD1 for D (6 bases). CDR3 length: 15 amino acids. The V gene lost 2 bases and the J gene lost 6 bases, with 16 bases spanning the gap. The germline V gene has CDR1 SGHDN and CDR2 FVKESK. The CDR3 reads CASSQNSQGIHGYTF. In DNA, the CDR3 is TGTGCCAGCAGCCAAAATTCACAGGGAATTCATGGCTACACCTTC.

The V gene is TRBV27, the J gene TRBJ1-4; D not certain. The V gene's germline CDR1 is MNHEY and CDR2 SMNVEV (reference sequence). Trimming removed 3 bases from V and 8 bases from J, with 16 bases in between. This CDR3 spans 15 amino acids. CDR3 sequence (DNA): TGTGCCAGCAGTTTGGATTCCAGCCGACCGGAAAAACTGTTTTTT. Protein: CASSLDSSRPEKLFF. Full variable domain (missing parts from reference TRBV27 and TRBJ1-4): EAQVTQNPRYLITVTGKKLTVTCSQNMNHEYMSWYRQDPGLGLRQIYYSMNVEVTDKGDVPEGYKVSRKEKRNFPLILESPSPNQTSLYFCASSLDSSRPEKLFFGSGTQLSVL.

The chain recombines TRBV14 with TRBJ2-7; possibly TRBD1 or TRBD2 for D (5 bases each). Germline V lookup: CDR1 SGHDN, CDR2 FVKESK. Between the trimmed V and J ends, which lost 1 base and 7 bases, there was a span of 14 bases. The CDR3 runs 14 residues. The CDR3: CASSQGALAGEQYF. The CDR3 nucleotides are TGTGCCAGCAGCCAAGGGGCCCTAGCAGGGGAGCAGTACTTC.

This rearrangement joins TRBV6-5 to TRBJ2-7; possibly TRBD1 for D (6 bases). With 6 bases removed from V and 6 bases from J, the gap between germline ends came to 18 bases. The CDR3 runs 14 residues. Looked up from germline, CDR1 is MNHEY and CDR2 is SVGAGI. CDR3 amino acids: CASRDGQQHTEQYF. For the CDR3, the DNA is TGTGCCAGCAGGGACGGACAGCAACATACCGAGCAGTACTTC.

This clone was found a few times. This sequence joins TRBV29-1 and TRBJ2-2; no firm D call. V was cut by 0 bases and J by 4 bases, with 18 bases left in between. CDR1 and CDR2 (germline): SQVTM, ANQGSEA. This CDR3 is 17 amino acids long. The CDR3 nucleotides read TGCAGCGTTGAAGATCGAACAGCTCAAAGAAGCACCGGGGAGCTGTTTTTT. Translating gives CSVEDRTAQRSTGELFF.

The sample holds one count of this clone. This rearrangement joins TRBV29-1 to TRBJ2-3; 7 positions match TRBD2. CDR1 and CDR2 from the germline V gene are SQVTM and ANQGSEA. After removal of 4 bases from V and 4 bases from J, the junction contained 5 bases not matched to a gene. The CDR3 totals 13 residues. The CDR3 DNA is TGCAGCGTTGGGGAGGGTAAATCAGATACGCAGTATTTT. It codes for CSVGEGKSDTQYF.

This clone showed up just a few times. The chain recombines TRBV6-1 with TRBJ2-5, with 9 positions matching TRBD2. The CDR3 loop spans 16 amino acids. CDR1 and CDR2 from the germline V gene are MNHNS and SASEGT. Losses at the gene ends were 4 bases for V and 5 bases for J; bases not matched to a gene: 11. The CDR3 DNA follows: TGTGCCAGCAGTGCTGGGGCTAGCGGGGTGGGCGAGACCCAGTACTTC. Encoded protein: CASSAGASGVGETQYF.

V is TRBV29-1 and J is TRBJ2-1; TRBD2 aligns across 10 bases. Germline values: CDR1 SQVTM, CDR2 ANQGSEA. V gave up 7 bases and J gave up 14 bases; unmatched junction bases: 14. The CDR3 is 13 amino acids. The CDR3 nucleotides are TGCAGCGCCCTAGCGGGGGTACTGGAATATGAGTTCTTC. The encoded protein is CSALAGVLEYEFF.

This clone came up a few times. The V gene is TRBV11-3, the J gene TRBJ2-5; the D gene is possibly TRBD1 (5 bases). V gave up 5 bases and J gave up 1 base, with 8 bases separating them. The CDR3 consists of 13 residues. Germline V gives CDR1 SGHNT, CDR2 YENEEA. CDR3 residues: CASSMTVQETQYF. In DNA, the CDR3 is TGTGCCAGCAGCATGACAGTCCAAGAGACCCAGTACTTC.

CDR3 protein: CASGTIGNYGYTF. CDR3 nucleotide sequence: TGTGCCAGCGGGACCATTGGGAACTATGGCTACACCTTC. V gene TRBV27 combines with J gene TRBJ1-2; perhaps TRBD1 as D (5 bases). The CDR3 length is 13 residues. Trimming pared 8 bases from V and 2 bases from J, leaving 12 bases between. Germline V gene sequence: CDR1 MNHEY, CDR2 SMNVEV (reference sequence).

This chain uses TRBV2 with TRBJ1-2; D ambiguous. The CDR3 runs 13 residues. Looked up from germline, CDR1 is SNHLY and CDR2 is FYNNEI. Deletions cut 1 base from V and 8 bases from J, with 11 bases between. CDR3 loop: CASSEDRQAGYTF. CDR3 DNA: TGTGCCAGCAGTGAAGACCGACAAGCGGGCTACACCTTC.

The genes are TRBV6-6 and TRBJ1-5, with D perhaps TRBD1 (5 bases). The CDR3 runs to 15 residues. Deletions cut 2 bases from V and 9 bases from J, with 17 bases between. The germline gives CDR1 MNHNY, CDR2 SVGAGI (reference sequence). The CDR3 loop is CASSYDSGVGRPQHF. The CDR3 nucleotides read TGTGCCAGCAGTTACGACAGTGGGGTGGGGCGGCCCCAGCATTTT.

This clone has more than one count but fewer than ten. The same CDR3 arises from other DNA sequences in this sample as well. The rearrangement joins TRBV29-1 to TRBJ2-7, with D perhaps given as TRBD1 or TRBD2 (5 bases each). V was pared by 4 bases and J by 1 base, with 8 bases between. Germline V gene sequence: CDR1 SQVTM, CDR2 ANQGSEA. The CDR3 contains 12 residues. The CDR3 region is CSVGDGSYEQYF. The CDR3 DNA is TGCAGCGTTGGGGACGGTTCCTACGAGCAGTACTTC.

The gene calls are TRBV5-1 and TRBJ1-1; D is uncertain. Trimming removed 4 bases from V and 4 bases from J, with 8 bases in between. The CDR3 is 12 residues long. Germline-derived CDR1 and CDR2 are SGHRS and YFSETQ. CDR3 amino acids: CASSPPGTEAFF. The CDR3 nucleotides are TGCGCCAGCAGCCCCCCGGGCACTGAAGCTTTCTTT.